A single sample gave rise to the 3 T cell receptor beta chains below, sequenced in a study of T cells in pancreatic ductal adenocarcinoma (dated by TCRdb to about 2017). Library preparation used the immunoSEQ multiplex PCR assay. The source is immuneACCESS, and TCRdb retained only in-frame sequences with V and J called. Part of the clones is not carried over; for the studies checked, unresolved V genes explain less than half of this, and the remainder is unexplained. The sample table holds approximately 11,000 clones, of which about nine tenths were seen once. The ten largest clones add up to around 20% of the sample. The selected pancreatic ductal adenocarcinoma patients had received surgery without neoadjuvant therapy. The material sequenced was PBMCs. The receptors come from a human donor with pancreatic ductal adenocarcinoma.

This clone came up a few times. This chain uses TRBV18 with TRBJ1-5, with 8 bases aligning to TRBD1. Trimming took 3 bases from V and 0 from J; bases not matched to a gene: 4. Germline lookup yields CDR1 KGHSH and CDR2 LQKENI. This CDR3 has 16 residues. This CDR3 reads CASSPDRADSNQPQHF. CDR3 nucleotide sequence: TGTGCCAGCTCACCGGACAGGGCGGATAGCAATCAGCCCCAGCATTTT.

The chain links TRBV6-5 to TRBJ2-2; 8 nucleotides agree with TRBD1. J gave up 4 bases and V 5 bases, and 3 bases lay outside the gene matches. Germline V gives CDR1 MNHEY, CDR2 SVGAGI. The length of the CDR3 is 14 residues. CDR3 in amino acids: CASSAGQVTGELFF. CDR3 DNA sequence: TGTGCCAGCAGTGCGGGACAGGTCACCGGGGAGCTGTTTTTT.

This clone was detected a few times. V is TRBV19 and J is TRBJ1-4, with 10 bases lining up with TRBD1. The CDR3 runs 22 residues. Germline values: CDR1 LNHDA, CDR2 SQIVND (reference sequence). Germline trimming cut 0 bases from V and 5 bases from J; bases unmatched to any gene: 21. The CDR3 sequence is CASSIERQGAQTPPKSNEKLFF. The CDR3 nucleotides are TGTGCCAGTAGTATAGAAAGACAGGGGGCGCAGACCCCACCAAAAAGCAATGAAAAACTGTTTTTT.